These 32 T cell receptor beta chains originate from one sample sequenced in a study of T cell responses to AZD1222 COVID-19 vaccine. Profiled with immunoSEQ multiplex PCR; TCRdb holds only in-frame clones, not every one. The sample includes some 150,000 clones, 70% to 90% of them seen just once. Here the sequenced sample was peripheral blood, taken 28 days after the second dose of the MenACWY control vaccine. The receptors shown here come from an adult who received the MenACWY meningococcal vaccine as a control.

The chain couples TRBV3-1 (or the pseudogene TRBV3-2) to TRBJ2-7; D may be TRBD1 or TRBD2 (5 bases each). The CDR3 is made up of 13 amino acids. Trimming took off 4 bases at V and 4 bases at J, with 11 bases between the two ends. Germline loops: CDR1 LGHDT, CDR2 YNNKEL (reference sequence). CDR3 coding DNA: TGTGCCAGCAGCCCCTCGGGGCTATACGAGCAGTACTTC. Translation gives CASSPSGLYEQYF.

CDR3 DNA: TGTGCCAGCTCACCAGGCGGGACAGGGGTTGAAAAACTGTTTTTT. It encodes CASSPGGTGVEKLFF. V gene TRBV18 combines with J gene TRBJ1-4; TRBD1 matches 10 bases. V was pared by 2 bases and J by 7 bases, with 4 bases of the junction left unmatched. Germline V gene sequence: CDR1 KGHSH, CDR2 LQKENI. The CDR3 runs 15 residues.

The rearrangement joins TRBV5-5 to TRBJ1-6; 7 nucleotides line up with TRBD1. J was trimmed by 5 bases and V by 4 bases; bases with no gene match: 6. This CDR3 region has 15 residues. CDR1 SGHKS and CDR2 YYEKEE come from the germline V gene (reference sequence). CDR3 protein: CASSPDTGDNSPLHF. CDR3 nucleotides: TGTGCCAGCAGCCCGGATACAGGGGATAATTCACCCCTCCACTTT. The whole variable domain, filled in from reference TRBV5-5 and TRBJ1-6, reads DAGVTQSPTHLIKTRGQQVTLRCSPISGHKSVSWYQQVLGQGPQFIFQYYEKEERGRGNFPDRFSARQFPNYSSELNVNALLLGDSALYLCASSPDTGDNSPLHFGNGTRLTVT.

The chain employs TRBV30 and TRBJ1-2, with D unresolved. The V gene's germline CDR1 is GTSNPN and CDR2 SVGIG (reference sequence). The CDR3 consists of 11 residues. Trimming left V 1 base short and J 2 bases short, with 2 bases between. This CDR3 is CAWSDNYGYTF. The CDR3 nucleotides read TGTGCCTGGAGTGACAACTATGGCTACACCTTC.

This rearrangement joins TRBV18 to TRBJ2-5, with 7 bases matching TRBD2. CDR3 size: 13 residues. Germline V gene data show CDR1 as KGHSH and CDR2 as LQKENI. After removal of 5 bases from V and 4 bases from J, the junction contained 4 bases not matched to a gene. CDR3 DNA: TGTGCCAGCTCAGCGACTAGCCGAGAGACCCAGTACTTC. Translating gives CASSATSRETQYF. The whole variable domain, remainder taken from reference TRBV18 and TRBJ2-5, is NAGVMQNPRHLVRRRGQEARLRCSPMKGHSHVYWYRQLPEEGLKFMVYLQKENIIDESGMPKERFSAEFPKEGPSILRIQQVVRGDSAAYFCASSATSRETQYFGPGTRLLVL.

This chain links TRBV9 with TRBJ2-5; D not resolved. Germline CDR1 reads SGDLS; CDR2 reads YYNGEE. There are 13 residues in the CDR3. Trimming pared 4 bases from V and 4 bases from J, leaving 11 bases between. CDR3 residues: CASSPPSRETQYF. The CDR3 bases are TGTGCCAGCAGCCCTCCGTCCCGAGAGACCCAGTACTTC.

This clone has only one observation. The chain links TRBV28 to TRBJ2-1; D is possibly TRBD1 (6 bases). This CDR3 is built from 15 residues. Germline assignment: CDR1 MDHEN and CDR2 SYDVKM. Trimming took 6 bases from V and 0 from J, leaving 12 bases between them. The CDR3 DNA reads TGTGCCAGCAGGACCACAGGGCCCTCCTACAATGAGCAGTTCTTC. Protein sequence: CASRTTGPSYNEQFF.

Regarding this clone: One end of the junction does not line up with germline, which may come from a read error. V is TRBV7-3 and J is TRBJ1-1; 8 bases match TRBD1. The CDR3 is 17 amino acids. CDR1 and CDR2 (germline): SGHTA, FQGTGA. The CDR3 protein is CASSLTGPGQGGTETFF. CDR3 DNA sequence: TGTGCCAGCAGCTTAACTGGACCCGGACAGGGTGGTACTGAAACTTTCTTT.

V gene TRBV6-6 combines with J gene TRBJ1-1; no definite D call. V lost 7 bases and J lost 2, with 11 bases in between. Germline loops: CDR1 MNHNY, CDR2 SVGAGI (reference sequence). This CDR3 spans 13 amino acids. The CDR3 DNA sequence: TGTGCCAGCATAAAAGCCCGAAACACTGAAGCTTTCTTT. Translated: CASIKARNTEAFF.

V and J are TRBV7-9 and TRBJ1-1, with D perhaps matching TRBD1 (5 bases). From germline, CDR1 is SEHNR and CDR2 FQNEAQ (reference sequence). With 5 bases removed from V and 2 bases from J, the gap between germline ends came to 15 bases. This CDR3 has 15 amino acids. The CDR3 region has the DNA TGTGCCAGCAGCCAACCCGGGGACGGCAACACTGAAGCTTTCTTT. Protein: CASSQPGDGNTEAFF.

The chain combines TRBV3-1 (or the pseudogene TRBV3-2) with TRBJ2-1; TRBD2 matches at 8 bases. The CDR3 is 16 residues long. The V segment lost 4 bases and the J segment 6 bases; nucleotides outside the gene matches: 11. Germline CDR1 reads LGHDT; CDR2 reads YNNKEL (reference sequence). CDR3 sequence (DNA): TGTGCCAGCAGCCCGACCGAGGGGACTAGGGGCAATGAGCAGTTCTTC. It specifies CASSPTEGTRGNEQFF.

In regard to this clone: The sample carries other DNA sequences with the same CDR3. The chain uses TRBV29-1 and TRBJ2-2; 9 nucleotides align to TRBD1. Germline trimming cut 7 bases from V and 0 bases from J; bases unmatched to any gene: 3. The CDR3 has 14 amino acids. The V gene's germline CDR1 is SQVTM and CDR2 ANQGSEA. This chain's CDR3 is CSAGQGTNTGELFF. The DNA for the CDR3 is TGCAGCGCCGGACAGGGGACGAACACCGGGGAGCTGTTTTTT.

This chain links TRBV4-3 with TRBJ1-5, with D tentatively TRBD1 (5 bases). V lost 0 bases, J lost 2 bases, and 8 bases lay in between. The germline V gene has CDR1 LGHNA and CDR2 YSLEER. The CDR3 runs 15 residues. CDR3 coding DNA: TGCGCCAGCAGCCAAGATTGGGGGGGCAATCAGCCCCAGCATTTT. This codes for CASSQDWGGNQPQHF.

J is TRBJ1-4 and V is TRBV28; no reliable D call. CDR3 length: 16 residues. With 5 bases removed from V and 0 bases from J, the gap between germline ends came to 13 bases. CDR1 is MDHEN, CDR2 SYDVKM, per germline. The CDR3 loop is CASSDSTRATNEKLFF. The CDR3 DNA reads as TGTGCCAGCAGTGATTCTACTAGGGCAACTAATGAAAAACTGTTTTTT. The whole variable domain, filled in from reference TRBV28 and TRBJ1-4, reads DVKVTQSSRYLVKRTGEKVFLECVQDMDHENMFWYRQDPGLGLRLIYFSYDVKMKEKGDIPEGYSVSREKKERFSLILESASTNQTSMYLCASSDSTRATNEKLFFGSGTQLSVL.

This clone has only a few counts. This chain uses TRBV4-3 with TRBJ2-7; the match to TRBD1 covers 8 bases. Germline CDR1 is LGHNA and CDR2 is YSLEER. Trimming at V came to 0 bases and at J to 2 bases, leaving 6 bases not matched to a gene. This CDR3 is 16 amino acids long. The CDR3 spells CASSQETGVKAYEQYF. CDR3 DNA: TGCGCCAGCAGCCAAGAGACAGGGGTTAAAGCCTACGAGCAGTACTTC.

J is TRBJ1-6 and V is TRBV7-2; D might be TRBD1 (6 bases). The CDR3 is 14 amino acids. V was pared by 1 base and J by 8 bases, with 9 bases between. The germline V gene has CDR1 SGHTA and CDR2 FQGNSA. Here the CDR3 reads CASSLDRVYSPLHF. In DNA form, the CDR3 reads TGTGCCAGCAGCTTAGACAGGGTATATTCACCCCTCCACTTT.

The chain employs TRBV6-5 and TRBJ1-2; maybe TRBD1 (5 bases). V lost 7 bases and J 1 base, leaving 13 bases between the germline ends. The CDR3 runs 14 residues. Germline V gene sequence: CDR1 MNHEY, CDR2 SVGAGI. This CDR3 reads CASTTRDRNYGYTF. The CDR3 DNA reads TGTGCCAGCACAACCCGGGACCGTAACTATGGCTACACCTTC.

This clone appeared a few times. The chain uses TRBV5-1 and TRBJ2-1, with D unclear. V was trimmed by 2 bases and J by 5 bases, leaving 5 bases between them. Germline CDR1 reads SGHRS; CDR2 reads YFSETQ. CDR3 size: 12 residues. The chain's CDR3 is CASSFADNEQFF. In DNA form, the CDR3 reads TGCGCCAGCAGCTTCGCAGACAATGAGCAGTTCTTC.

This chain connects TRBV2 to TRBJ2-5; 9 bases are a match to TRBD2. The CDR3 is 14 residues long. V lost 7 bases, J lost 3 bases, and 6 bases stayed unmatched. CDR1 SNHLY and CDR2 FYNNEI come from the germline V gene. CDR3 residues: CASTAGGSKETQYF. In nucleotides, the CDR3 is TGTGCCAGCACGGCGGGAGGGTCAAAAGAGACCCAGTACTTC.

V is TRBV7-9 and J is TRBJ2-7; 10 nucleotides line up with TRBD1. The CDR3 is made up of 13 amino acids. The germline CDR1 and CDR2 sequences are SEHNR and FQNEAQ (reference sequence). V was pared by 4 bases and J by 6 bases, with 3 bases of the junction left unmatched. The CDR3 protein is CASSSGTGVEQYF. Here the CDR3 DNA reads TGTGCCAGCAGCTCGGGGACAGGGGTCGAGCAGTACTTC.

The rearrangement uses TRBV10-3 and TRBJ1-5; TRBD1 might be the D (6 bases). The CDR3 has 16 residues. Germline values: CDR1 ENHRY, CDR2 SYGVKD. V was trimmed by 0 bases and J by 6 bases, leaving 15 bases between them. This chain's CDR3 is CAISESLPGDGQPQHF. The CDR3 bases are TGTGCCATCAGTGAGTCGCTCCCAGGGGATGGTCAGCCCCAGCATTTT.

This clone came up once. The rearrangement uses TRBV4-3 and TRBJ2-3; no definite D call. Per the germline V gene, CDR1 is LGHNA and CDR2 is YSLEER. The CDR3 loop spans 13 amino acids. V was trimmed by 2 bases and J by 5 bases, leaving 8 bases between them. The CDR3 spells CASSQTRGDTQYF. DNA of the CDR3: TGCGCCAGCAGCCAAACCCGAGGAGATACGCAGTATTTT.

V is TRBV7-3 and J is TRBJ1-1; D ambiguous. The V and J ends lost 6 bases and 1 base respectively, with 9 bases between them. CDR1 and CDR2 (germline): SGHTA, FQGTGA. The CDR3 is made up of 13 amino acids. The CDR3 loop reads CASSFTGNTEAFF. As DNA, the CDR3 is TGTGCCAGCAGTTTCACTGGGAACACTGAAGCTTTCTTT.

The V call is TRBV7-9, the J call TRBJ1-1; 9 nucleotides match TRBD1. J gave up 7 bases and V 2 bases, and 5 bases lay outside the gene matches. CDR1 and CDR2 from the germline V gene are SEHNR and FQNEAQ (reference sequence). CDR3 length: 14 residues. CDR3 in DNA: TGTGCCAGCAGCTTACTCACAGGGGGCGGTGAAGCTTTCTTT. It is translated as CASSLLTGGGEAFF.

This clone has a single count. The chain employs TRBV24-1 and TRBJ2-2; 7 positions agree with TRBD2. Per the germline V gene, CDR1 is KGHDR and CDR2 is SFDVKD. There are 16 residues in the CDR3. V was pared by 6 bases and J by 0 bases, with 6 bases of the junction left unmatched. The CDR3 here is CATSWGGSANTGELFF. DNA for the CDR3: TGTGCCACCAGTTGGGGGGGGTCCGCGAACACCGGGGAGCTGTTTTTT.

J is TRBJ2-3 and V is TRBV13; TRBD1 agrees at 8 bases. The junction had 4 bases not matched to a gene; V was cut back by 3 bases and J by 5 bases. This CDR3 is built from 14 residues. Germline CDR1 reads PRHDT; CDR2 reads FYEKMQ (reference sequence). The CDR3 region is CASSFGRGRDTQYF. CDR3 bases: TGTGCCAGCAGCTTCGGCAGGGGGCGAGATACGCAGTATTTT.

This clone was picked up one time. This sequence joins TRBV3-1 (or the pseudogene TRBV3-2) and TRBJ1-3; D remains unclear. V lost 4 bases and J 4 bases, leaving 8 bases between the germline ends. This CDR3 has 13 residues. CDR1 is LGHDT and CDR2 is YNNKEL in the germline V gene (reference sequence). DNA for the CDR3: TGTGCCAGCAGCCTCAAACGGGGAAACACCATATATTTT. It translates to CASSLKRGNTIYF.

V and J are TRBV18 and TRBJ1-2; possible D gene TRBD1, 5 bases. The CDR3 consists of 14 residues. V lost 7 bases and J lost 5, with 17 bases in between. Germline CDR1 is KGHSH and CDR2 is LQKENI. Here the CDR3 reads CASFKQGAAYGYTF. As DNA, the CDR3 is TGTGCCAGCTTTAAGCAGGGTGCTGCGTATGGCTACACCTTC.

J is TRBJ2-6 and V is TRBV6-5; D uncertain. CDR3 length: 15 amino acids. Germline lookup yields CDR1 MNHEY and CDR2 SVGAGI. Between the trimmed V and J ends, which lost 0 bases and 0 bases, there was a span of 3 bases. CDR3 amino acids: CASSYSHSGANVLTF. CDR3 in DNA: TGTGCCAGCAGTTACTCCCACTCTGGGGCCAACGTCCTGACTTTC.

The chain recombines TRBV9 with TRBJ1-6; possibly TRBD1 for D (5 bases). The CDR3 totals 15 residues. CDR1 and CDR2 from the germline V gene are SGDLS and YYNGEE. V dropped 0 bases and J dropped 8 bases, with 12 bases sitting between them. This CDR3 reads CASSVAGGPHSPLHF. CDR3 DNA: TGTGCCAGCAGCGTAGCCGGGGGACCCCATTCACCCCTCCACTTT.

This clone appeared a single time. This chain uses TRBV6-5 with TRBJ2-1; 11 bases are a match to TRBD2. In germline, CDR1 is MNHEY, CDR2 SVGAGI. This CDR3 has 14 residues. Unmatched junction bases numbered 9, after V lost 8 bases and J lost 9 bases. CDR3 in amino acids: CASLSGGEEGEQFF. The CDR3, as DNA: TGTGCCAGCCTTAGCGGGGGGGAGGAGGGTGAGCAGTTCTTC.

This clone has a handful of counts. The genes are TRBV14 and TRBJ1-4, with D perhaps matching TRBD1 (5 bases). V lost 6 bases and J 11 bases, leaving 16 bases between the germline ends. CDR3 length: 13 amino acids. CDR1 is SGHDN, CDR2 FVKESK, per germline. In DNA, the CDR3 is TGTGCCAGCAGTCCGACAGACAATTGGAAACTGTTTTTT. Its translation is CASSPTDNWKLFF.